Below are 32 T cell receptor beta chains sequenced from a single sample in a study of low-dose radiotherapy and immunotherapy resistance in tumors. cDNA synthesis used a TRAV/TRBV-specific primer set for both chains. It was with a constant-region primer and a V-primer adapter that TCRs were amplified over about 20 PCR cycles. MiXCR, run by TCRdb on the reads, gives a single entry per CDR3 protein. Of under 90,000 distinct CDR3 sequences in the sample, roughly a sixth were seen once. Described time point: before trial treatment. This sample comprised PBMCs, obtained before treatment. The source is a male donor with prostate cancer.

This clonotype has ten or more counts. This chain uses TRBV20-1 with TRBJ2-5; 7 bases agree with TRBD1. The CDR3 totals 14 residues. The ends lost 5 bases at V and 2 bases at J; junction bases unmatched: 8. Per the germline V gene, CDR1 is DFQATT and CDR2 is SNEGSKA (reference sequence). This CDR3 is CSAQGGLGQETQYF. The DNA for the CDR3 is TGCAGTGCTCAAGGGGGCTTGGGTCAAGAGACCCAGTACTTC.

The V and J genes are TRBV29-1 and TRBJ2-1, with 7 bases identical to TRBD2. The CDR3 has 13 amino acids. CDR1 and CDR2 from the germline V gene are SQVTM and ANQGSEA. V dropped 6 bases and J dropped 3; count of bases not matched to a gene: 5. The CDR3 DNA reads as TGCAGCGTAGTAGCGGGTGGCTACAATGAGCAGTTCTTC. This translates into CSVVAGGYNEQFF.

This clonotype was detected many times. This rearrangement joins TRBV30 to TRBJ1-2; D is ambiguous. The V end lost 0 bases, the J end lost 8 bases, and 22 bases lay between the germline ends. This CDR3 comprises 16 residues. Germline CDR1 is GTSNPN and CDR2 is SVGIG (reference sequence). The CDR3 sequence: CAWSVLRRGLMRGYTF. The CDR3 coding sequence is TGTGCCTGGAGTGTACTTCGGCGGGGATTGATGAGAGGCTACACCTTC.

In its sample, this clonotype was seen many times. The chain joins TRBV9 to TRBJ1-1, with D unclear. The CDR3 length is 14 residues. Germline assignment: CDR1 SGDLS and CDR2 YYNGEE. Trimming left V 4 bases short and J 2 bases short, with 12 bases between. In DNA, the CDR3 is TGTGCCAGCAGCCCTCCCGCTCATAACACTGAAGCTTTCTTT. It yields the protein CASSPPAHNTEAFF.

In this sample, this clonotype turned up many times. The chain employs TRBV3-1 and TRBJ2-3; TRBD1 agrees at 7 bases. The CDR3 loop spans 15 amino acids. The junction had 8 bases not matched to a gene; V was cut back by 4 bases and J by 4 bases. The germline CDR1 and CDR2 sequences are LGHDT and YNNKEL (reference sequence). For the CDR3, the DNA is TGTGCCAGCAGCCGACCATCGACAGGGTCAGATACGCAGTATTTT. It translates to CASSRPSTGSDTQYF.

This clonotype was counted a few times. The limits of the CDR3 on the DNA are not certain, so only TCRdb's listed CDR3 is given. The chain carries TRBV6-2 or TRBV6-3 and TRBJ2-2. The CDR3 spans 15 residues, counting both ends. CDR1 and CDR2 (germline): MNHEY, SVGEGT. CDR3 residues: CASSPVGDTGELFFF.

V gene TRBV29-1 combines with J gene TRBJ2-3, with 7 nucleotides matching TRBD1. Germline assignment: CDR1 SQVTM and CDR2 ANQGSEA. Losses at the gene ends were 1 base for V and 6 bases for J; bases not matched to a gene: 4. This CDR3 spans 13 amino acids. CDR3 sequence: CSVEVTGTDTQYF. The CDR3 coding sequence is TGCAGCGTTGAAGTGACAGGGACGGATACGCAGTATTTT.

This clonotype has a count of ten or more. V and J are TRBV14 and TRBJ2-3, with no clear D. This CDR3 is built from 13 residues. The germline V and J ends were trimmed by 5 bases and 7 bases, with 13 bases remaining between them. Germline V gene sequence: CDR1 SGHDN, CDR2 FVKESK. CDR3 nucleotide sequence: TGTGCCAGCAGCGGAGTCCCGTGGTATACGCAGTATTTT. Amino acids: CASSGVPWYTQYF.

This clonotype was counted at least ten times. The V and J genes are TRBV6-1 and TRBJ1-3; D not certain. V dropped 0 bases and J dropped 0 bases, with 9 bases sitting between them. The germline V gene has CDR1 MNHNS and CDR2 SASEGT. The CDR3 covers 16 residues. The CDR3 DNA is TGTGCCAGCAGTGAAGCCCCGGAGAGCTCTGGAAACACCATATATTTT. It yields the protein CASSEAPESSGNTIYF.

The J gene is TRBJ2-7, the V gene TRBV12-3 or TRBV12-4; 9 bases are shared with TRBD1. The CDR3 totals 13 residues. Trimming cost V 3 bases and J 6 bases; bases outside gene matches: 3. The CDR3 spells CASSLDRGREQYF. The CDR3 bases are TGTGCCAGCAGTTTGGACAGGGGACGCGAGCAGTACTTC.

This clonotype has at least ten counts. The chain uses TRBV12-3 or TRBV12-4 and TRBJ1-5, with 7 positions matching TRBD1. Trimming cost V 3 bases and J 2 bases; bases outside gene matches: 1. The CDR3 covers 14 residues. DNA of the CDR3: TGTGCCAGCAGTTTTCAGGGGGGCAATCAGCCCCAGCATTTT. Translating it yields CASSFQGGNQPQHF.

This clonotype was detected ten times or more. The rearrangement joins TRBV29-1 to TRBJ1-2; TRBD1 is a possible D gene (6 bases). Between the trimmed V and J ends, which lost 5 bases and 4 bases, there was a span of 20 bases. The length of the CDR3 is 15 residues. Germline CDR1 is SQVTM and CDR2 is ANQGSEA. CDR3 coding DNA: TGCAGCGTTTGGGACACGCGTACCTATGGCTATGGCTACACCTTC. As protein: CSVWDTRTYGYGYTF. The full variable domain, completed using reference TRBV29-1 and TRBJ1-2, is SAVISQKPSRDICQRGTSLTIQCQVDSQVTMMFWYRQQPGQSLTLIATANQGSEATYESGFVIDKFPISRPNLTFSTLTVSNMSPEDSSIYLCSVWDTRTYGYGYTFGSGTRLTVV.

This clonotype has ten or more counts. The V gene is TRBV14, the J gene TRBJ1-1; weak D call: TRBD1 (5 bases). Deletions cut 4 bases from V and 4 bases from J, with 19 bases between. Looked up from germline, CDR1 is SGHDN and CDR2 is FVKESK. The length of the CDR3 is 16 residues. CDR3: CASSRRGRVAGTEAFF. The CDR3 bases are TGTGCCAGCAGCCGAAGAGGCAGGGTGGCGGGCACTGAAGCTTTCTTT.

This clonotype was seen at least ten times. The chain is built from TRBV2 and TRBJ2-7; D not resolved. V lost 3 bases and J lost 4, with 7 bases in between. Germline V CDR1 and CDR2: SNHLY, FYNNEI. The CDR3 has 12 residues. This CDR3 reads CASSENPYEQYF. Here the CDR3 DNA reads TGTGCCAGCAGTGAGAACCCGTACGAGCAGTACTTC.

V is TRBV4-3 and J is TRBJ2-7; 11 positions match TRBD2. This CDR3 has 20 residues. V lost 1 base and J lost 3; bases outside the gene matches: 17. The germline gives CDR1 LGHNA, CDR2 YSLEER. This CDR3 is CASSQALLAGGPKSGYEQYF. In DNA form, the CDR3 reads TGCGCCAGCAGCCAAGCGCTTTTAGCGGGGGGGCCGAAGTCTGGCTACGAGCAGTACTTC.

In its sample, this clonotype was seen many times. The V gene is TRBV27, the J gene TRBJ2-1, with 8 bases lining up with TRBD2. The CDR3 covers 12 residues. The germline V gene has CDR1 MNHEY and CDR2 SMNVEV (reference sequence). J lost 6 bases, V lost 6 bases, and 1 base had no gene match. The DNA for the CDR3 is TGTGCCAGCAGGGCGGGGGGCAATGAGCAGTTCTTC. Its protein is CASRAGGNEQFF.

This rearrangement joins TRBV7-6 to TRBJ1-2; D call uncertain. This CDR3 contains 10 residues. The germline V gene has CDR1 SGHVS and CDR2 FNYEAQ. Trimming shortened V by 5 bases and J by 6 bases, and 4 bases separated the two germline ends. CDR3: CASSADGYTF. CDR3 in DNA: TGTGCCAGCAGCGCAGATGGCTACACCTTC.

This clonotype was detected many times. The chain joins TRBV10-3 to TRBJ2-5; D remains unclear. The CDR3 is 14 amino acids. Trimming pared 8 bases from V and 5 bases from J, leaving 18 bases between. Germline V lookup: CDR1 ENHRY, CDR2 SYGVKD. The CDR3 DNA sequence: TGTGCCATCTCTGAAGATCGTGGTCCGGAGACCCAGTACTTC. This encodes CAISEDRGPETQYF.

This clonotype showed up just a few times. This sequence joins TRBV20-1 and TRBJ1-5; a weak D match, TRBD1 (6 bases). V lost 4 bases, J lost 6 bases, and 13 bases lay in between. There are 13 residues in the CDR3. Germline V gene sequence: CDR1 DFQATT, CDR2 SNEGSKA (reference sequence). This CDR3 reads CSAIKGGSQPQHF. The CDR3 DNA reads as TGCAGTGCTATAAAAGGGGGGAGTCAGCCCCAGCATTTT.

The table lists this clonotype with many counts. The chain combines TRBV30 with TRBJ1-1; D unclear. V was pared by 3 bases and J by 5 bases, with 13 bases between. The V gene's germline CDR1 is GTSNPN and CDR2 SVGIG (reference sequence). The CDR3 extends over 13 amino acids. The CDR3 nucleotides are TGTGCCTGGAGCGAGGATGGCTGGACTGAAGCTTTCTTT. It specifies CAWSEDGWTEAFF.

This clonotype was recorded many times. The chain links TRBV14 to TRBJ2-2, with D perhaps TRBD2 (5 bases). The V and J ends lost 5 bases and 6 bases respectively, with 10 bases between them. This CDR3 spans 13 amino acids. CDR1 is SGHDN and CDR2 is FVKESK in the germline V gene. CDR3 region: CASSFSVPGELFF. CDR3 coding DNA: TGTGCCAGCAGCTTTAGCGTACCCGGGGAGCTGTTTTTT. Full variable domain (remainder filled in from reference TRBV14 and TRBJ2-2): EAGVTQFPSHSVIEKGQTVTLRCDPISGHDNLYWYRRVMGKEIKFLLHFVKESKQDESGMPNNRFLAERTGGTYSTLKVQPAELEDSGVYFCASSFSVPGELFFGEGSRLTVL.

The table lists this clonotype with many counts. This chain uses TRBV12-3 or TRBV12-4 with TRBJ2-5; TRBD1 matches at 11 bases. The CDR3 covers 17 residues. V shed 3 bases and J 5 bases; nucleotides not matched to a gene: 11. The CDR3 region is CASSFITGQGAGETQYF. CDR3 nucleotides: TGTGCCAGCAGTTTTATTACCGGACAGGGGGCGGGTGAGACCCAGTACTTC.

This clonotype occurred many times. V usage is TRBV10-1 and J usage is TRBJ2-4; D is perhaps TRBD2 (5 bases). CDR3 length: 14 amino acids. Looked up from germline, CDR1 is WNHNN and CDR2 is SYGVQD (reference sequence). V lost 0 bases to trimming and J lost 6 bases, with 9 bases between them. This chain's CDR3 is CASSESRTLNIQYF. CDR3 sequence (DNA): TGCGCCAGCAGTGAGTCCCGGACTTTAAACATTCAGTACTTC.

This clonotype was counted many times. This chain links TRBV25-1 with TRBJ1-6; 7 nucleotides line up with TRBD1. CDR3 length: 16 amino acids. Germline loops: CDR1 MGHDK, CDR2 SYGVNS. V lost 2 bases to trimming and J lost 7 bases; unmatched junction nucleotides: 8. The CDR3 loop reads CASSEERGRSNSPLHF. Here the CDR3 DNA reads TGTGCCAGCAGTGAAGAGAGGGGGCGATCCAATTCACCCCTCCACTTT. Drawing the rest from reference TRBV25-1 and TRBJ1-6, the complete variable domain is EADIYQTPRYLVIGTGKKITLECSQTMGHDKMYWYQQDPGMELHLIHYSYGVNSTEKGDLSSESTVSRIRTEHFPLTLESARPSHTSQYLCASSEERGRSNSPLHFGNGTRLTVT.

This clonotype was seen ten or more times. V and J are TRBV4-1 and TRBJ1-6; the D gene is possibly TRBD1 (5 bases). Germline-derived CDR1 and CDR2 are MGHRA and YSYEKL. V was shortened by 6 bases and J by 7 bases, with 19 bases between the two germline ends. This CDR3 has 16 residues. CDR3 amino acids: CASRSFRGTANSPLHF. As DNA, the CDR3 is TGCGCCAGCAGATCATTCCGGGGGACGGCGAATTCACCCCTCCACTTT.

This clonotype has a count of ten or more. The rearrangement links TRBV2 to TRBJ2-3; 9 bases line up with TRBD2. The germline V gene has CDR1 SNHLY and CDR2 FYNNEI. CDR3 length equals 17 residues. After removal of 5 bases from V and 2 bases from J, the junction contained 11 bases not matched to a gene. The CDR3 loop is CASSLTLGLADTDTQYF. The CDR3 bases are TGTGCCAGCAGTCTCACGTTGGGACTAGCAGACACAGATACGCAGTATTTT.

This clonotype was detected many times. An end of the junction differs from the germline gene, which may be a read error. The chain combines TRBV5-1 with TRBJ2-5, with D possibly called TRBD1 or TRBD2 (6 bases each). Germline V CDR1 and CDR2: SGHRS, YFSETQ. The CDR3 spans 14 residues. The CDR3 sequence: CASSLQGGSETQYF. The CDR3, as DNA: TGTGCCAGCAGCCTACAGGGAGGTTCGGAGACCCAGTACTTC.

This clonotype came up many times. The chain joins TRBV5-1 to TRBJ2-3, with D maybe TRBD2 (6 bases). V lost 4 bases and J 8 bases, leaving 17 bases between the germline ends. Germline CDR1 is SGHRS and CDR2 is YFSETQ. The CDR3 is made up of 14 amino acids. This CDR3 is CASSPPGGAVTQYF. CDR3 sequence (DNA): TGCGCCAGCAGCCCTCCCGGGGGAGCGGTTACGCAGTATTTT.

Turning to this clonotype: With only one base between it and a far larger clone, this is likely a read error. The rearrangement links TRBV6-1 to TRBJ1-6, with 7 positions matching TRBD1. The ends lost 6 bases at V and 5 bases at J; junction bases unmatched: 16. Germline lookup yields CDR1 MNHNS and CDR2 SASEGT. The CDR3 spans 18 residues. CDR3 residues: CASSRRGRQGSNNSPLHF. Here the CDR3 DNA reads TGTGCCAGCAGCCGAAGGGGACGACAGGGTTCCAATAATTCACCCCTCCACTTT.

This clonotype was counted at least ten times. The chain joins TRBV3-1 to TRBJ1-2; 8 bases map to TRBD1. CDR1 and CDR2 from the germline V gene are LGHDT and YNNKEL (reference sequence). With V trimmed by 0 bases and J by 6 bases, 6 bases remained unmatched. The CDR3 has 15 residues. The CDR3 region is CASSQDLQGVNGYTF. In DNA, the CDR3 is TGTGCCAGCAGCCAAGACCTACAGGGGGTAAATGGCTACACCTTC. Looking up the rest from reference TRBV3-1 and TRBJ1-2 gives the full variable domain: DTAVSQTPKYLVTQMGNDKSIKCEQNLGHDTMYWYKQDSKKFLKIMFSYNNKELIINETVPNRFSPKSPDKAHLNLHINSLELGDSAVYFCASSQDLQGVNGYTFGSGTRLTVV.

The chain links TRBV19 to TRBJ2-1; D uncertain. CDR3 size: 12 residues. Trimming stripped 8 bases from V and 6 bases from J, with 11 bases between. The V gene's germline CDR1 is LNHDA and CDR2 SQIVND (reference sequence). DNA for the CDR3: TGTGCCAGTTTGAGCCTTAGCAATGAGCAGTTCTTC. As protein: CASLSLSNEQFF.

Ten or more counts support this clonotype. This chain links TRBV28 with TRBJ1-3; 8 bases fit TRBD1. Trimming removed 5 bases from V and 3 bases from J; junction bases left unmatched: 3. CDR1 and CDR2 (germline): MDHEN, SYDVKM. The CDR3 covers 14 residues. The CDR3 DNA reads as TGTGCCAGCAGTCCACAGGGGGTTGGAAACACCATATATTTT. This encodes CASSPQGVGNTIYF.